This record covers a single TCR beta chain. The sample originates from a study of blood T cell repertoires in COVID-19. Whole-study context: Acute and convalescent COVID-19 samples came from the United States, Italy and Spain. In each case, the material was cDNA or gDNA derived from T cells, B-cell-depleted T cells, or PBMCs.

Source study methods: Quantification of nucleated cells was approximated via reference gene primer amplification. The method was immunoSEQ multiplex PCR; TCRdb's version includes in-frame clones alone and lacks a portion of them. V and J calls and clone size follow that table, whereas D and trimming were derived from the DNA. The sample records 100,000 to 150,000 clones, roughly 69% being singletons. The V gene end was trimmed by 4 bases and the J gene end by 14 bases; junction bases not matched to a gene: 7. Germline V gene lookup returns CDR1 KGHSH and CDR2 LQKENI. The CDR3 is 13 residues long. This receptor was obtained from a woman aged 70-85 years with acute or convalescent COVID-19. The sample comprised peripheral blood. The gene calls are TRBV18 and TRBJ1-6, with 8 bases lining up with TRBD1. The CDR3 DNA reads TGTGCCAGCTCACAGGACAGGGATGGGTCCCTCCACTTT. Its protein product is CASSQDRDGSLHF.